This T cell receptor beta chain came from a study of CD8 T cells in Susac syndrome. Study at large: Within the group of sequenced Susac syndrome patients, more than five had active disease and roughly eight were in remission. Patients with Susac syndrome were, at the time of blood collection, therapy-naive, maintained on corticosteroids, or maintained on intravenous immunoglobulin alone.

TEMRA cells were FACS-enriched and CD8+ and CD4+ T cells negatively isolated. On this clonotype itself: What it binds is unknown.

The germline gives CDR1 SEHNR, CDR2 FQNEAQ (reference sequence). V lost 3 bases and J 3 bases, leaving 9 bases between the germline ends. This CDR3 is 14 amino acids long. Reverse transcription of 0.5 to 1 ug RNA was performed with random hexamers. TCRdb reanalysed the immunoSEQ multiplex PCR reads using MiXCR and keeps one entry per CDR3 protein. There are 130,000 or so distinct CDR3 sequences in the sample; 96% occur only once, and about 0.14% lies in the top ten. Study results and limitations: The CD4+ T cell repertoires in Susac syndrome were not clonally expanded.

Sequenced sample: CD4+ T cells from PBMCs. The V call is TRBV7-9, the J call TRBJ2-1; unclear D gene. This receptor was taken from a human donor with Susac syndrome. CDR3 DNA sequence: TGTGCCAGCAGCTTTGCCCAGAACTACAATGAGCAGTTCTTC. It yields the protein CASSFAQNYNEQFF.